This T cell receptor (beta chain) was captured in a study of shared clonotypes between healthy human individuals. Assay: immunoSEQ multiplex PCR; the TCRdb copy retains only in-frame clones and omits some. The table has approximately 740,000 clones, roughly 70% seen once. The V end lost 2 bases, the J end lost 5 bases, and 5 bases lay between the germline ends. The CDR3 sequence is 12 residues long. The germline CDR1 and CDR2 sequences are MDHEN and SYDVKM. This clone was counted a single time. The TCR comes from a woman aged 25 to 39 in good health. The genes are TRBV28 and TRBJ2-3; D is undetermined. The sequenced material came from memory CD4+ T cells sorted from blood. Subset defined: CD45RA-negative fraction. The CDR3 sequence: CASSLTRDTQYF. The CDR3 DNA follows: TGTGCCAGCAGTTTAACCCGAGATACGCAGTATTTT.